The entry below describes one TCR beta chain. The data derive from a study of CD8+CD57+ T cells in acquired aplastic anemia. TCR beta VDJ and CDR3 profiling used genomic DNA as template. Using its own MiXCR run on the reads, TCRdb lists one record per CDR3 protein. Counted here are under 200,000 distinct CDR3 sequences, roughly 48% occurring once; the ten biggest clones make up roughly 29%. The V gene's germline CDR1 is SGHDT and CDR2 YYEEEE. The CDR3 has 15 amino acids. Deletions cut 4 bases from V and 6 bases from J, with 16 bases between. Patients selected for sequencing had displayed CD8+CD57+ cell expansion by flow cytometry.

Sequenced: sorted CD4+, CD8+, or CD8+CD57+ T cells (not recorded which) from PBMCs. The TCR originated in a human donor with aplastic anemia. This chain links TRBV5-6 with TRBJ2-2; possible D gene TRBD1, 6 bases. In DNA, the CDR3 is TGTGCCAGCAGCATCGGCCACAGGGACGCCGGGGAGCTGTTTTTT. This gives the protein CASSIGHRDAGELFF.